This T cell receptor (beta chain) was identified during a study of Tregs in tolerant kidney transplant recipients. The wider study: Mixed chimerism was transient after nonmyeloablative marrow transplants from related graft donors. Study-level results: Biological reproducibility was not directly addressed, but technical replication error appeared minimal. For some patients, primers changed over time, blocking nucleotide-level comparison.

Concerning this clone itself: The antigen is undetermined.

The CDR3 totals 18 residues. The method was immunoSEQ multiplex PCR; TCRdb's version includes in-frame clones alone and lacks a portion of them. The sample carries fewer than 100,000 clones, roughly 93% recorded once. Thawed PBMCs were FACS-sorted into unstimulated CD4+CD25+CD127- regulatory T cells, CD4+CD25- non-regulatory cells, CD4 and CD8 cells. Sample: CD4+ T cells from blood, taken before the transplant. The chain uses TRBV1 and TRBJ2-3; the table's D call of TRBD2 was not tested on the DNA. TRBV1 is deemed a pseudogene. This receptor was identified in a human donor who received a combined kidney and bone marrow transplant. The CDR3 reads CTSSQDLKNGGPPDTQYF. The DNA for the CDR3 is TGCACCAGCAGCCAAGATCTGAAGAACGGGGGGCCCCCAGATACGCAGTATTTT.